The clone carrying this TCR beta chain was detected a few times. Its antigen is unidentified. These data belong to a study of CD8 T cells in ankylosing spondylitis. Points from the study as a whole: Disease-associated clones were reportedly significantly overrepresented in matched ankylosing spondylitis synovial fluid. Both synovial fluid and blood in reactive arthritis had previously been reported to carry some motif variants. Apparently characteristic of ankylosing spondylitis blood was a TCR beta motif (eight highly homologous variants).

Using its own MiXCR run on the 5' RACE reads, TCRdb lists one record per CDR3 protein. The sample has about 450,000 distinct CDR3 sequences, roughly 25% seen once. The TCR was taken from a male donor with ankylosing spondylitis. The sequencing input was blood, either unsorted or a sorted T cell fraction (not recorded which).

CDR3: CASSSARGPQETQYF. In DNA form, the CDR3 reads TGTGCCAGCAGTTCAGCCAGGGGCCCTCAAGAGACCCAGTACTTC. The chain links TRBV7-9 to TRBJ2-5; D may be TRBD1 (6 bases). V was pared by 6 bases and J by 2 bases, with 16 bases between. This CDR3 has 15 amino acids. Per the germline V gene, CDR1 is SEHNR and CDR2 is FQNEAQ (reference sequence).